This T cell receptor (beta chain) was recovered during a study of shared clonotypes between healthy human individuals. The CDR3 consists of 16 residues. V lost 4 bases and J 2 bases, leaving 17 bases between the germline ends. The germline CDR1 and CDR2 sequences are SGHDN and FVKESK. Findings and caveats of the study: Memory subsets generally showed lower estimated richness than naive subsets.

Genomic DNA of each subset was evenly split across several immunoSEQ plates. Replicate PCRs run on sorted subsets employed roughly 180 ng DNA, about 27,000 T cell genomes. The table came from immunoSEQ multiplex PCR; TCRdb's copy has only in-frame clones and leaves some out. The sample comprises more than 1 million clones, approximately 80% of which are singletons, and more than 0.45% rests with the top ten. A note on this clone: Its matching antigen is unknown.

Partitioning of CD4+ cells yielded a CD45RA+ naive subset and a CD45RA-negative memory subset. The sample taken for sequencing was memory CD4+ T cells from PBMCs. The subset denotes: CD45RA-negative fraction. This chain links TRBV14 with TRBJ2-5; the D gene is possibly TRBD2 (5 bases). This TCR was sampled from a young man in good health. Some clones in this sample may be carry-over from other donors' samples. CDR3 residues: CASSRFVGSGQETQYF. CDR3 nucleotides: TGTGCCAGCAGCCGCTTTGTAGGGAGCGGACAAGAGACCCAGTACTTC.